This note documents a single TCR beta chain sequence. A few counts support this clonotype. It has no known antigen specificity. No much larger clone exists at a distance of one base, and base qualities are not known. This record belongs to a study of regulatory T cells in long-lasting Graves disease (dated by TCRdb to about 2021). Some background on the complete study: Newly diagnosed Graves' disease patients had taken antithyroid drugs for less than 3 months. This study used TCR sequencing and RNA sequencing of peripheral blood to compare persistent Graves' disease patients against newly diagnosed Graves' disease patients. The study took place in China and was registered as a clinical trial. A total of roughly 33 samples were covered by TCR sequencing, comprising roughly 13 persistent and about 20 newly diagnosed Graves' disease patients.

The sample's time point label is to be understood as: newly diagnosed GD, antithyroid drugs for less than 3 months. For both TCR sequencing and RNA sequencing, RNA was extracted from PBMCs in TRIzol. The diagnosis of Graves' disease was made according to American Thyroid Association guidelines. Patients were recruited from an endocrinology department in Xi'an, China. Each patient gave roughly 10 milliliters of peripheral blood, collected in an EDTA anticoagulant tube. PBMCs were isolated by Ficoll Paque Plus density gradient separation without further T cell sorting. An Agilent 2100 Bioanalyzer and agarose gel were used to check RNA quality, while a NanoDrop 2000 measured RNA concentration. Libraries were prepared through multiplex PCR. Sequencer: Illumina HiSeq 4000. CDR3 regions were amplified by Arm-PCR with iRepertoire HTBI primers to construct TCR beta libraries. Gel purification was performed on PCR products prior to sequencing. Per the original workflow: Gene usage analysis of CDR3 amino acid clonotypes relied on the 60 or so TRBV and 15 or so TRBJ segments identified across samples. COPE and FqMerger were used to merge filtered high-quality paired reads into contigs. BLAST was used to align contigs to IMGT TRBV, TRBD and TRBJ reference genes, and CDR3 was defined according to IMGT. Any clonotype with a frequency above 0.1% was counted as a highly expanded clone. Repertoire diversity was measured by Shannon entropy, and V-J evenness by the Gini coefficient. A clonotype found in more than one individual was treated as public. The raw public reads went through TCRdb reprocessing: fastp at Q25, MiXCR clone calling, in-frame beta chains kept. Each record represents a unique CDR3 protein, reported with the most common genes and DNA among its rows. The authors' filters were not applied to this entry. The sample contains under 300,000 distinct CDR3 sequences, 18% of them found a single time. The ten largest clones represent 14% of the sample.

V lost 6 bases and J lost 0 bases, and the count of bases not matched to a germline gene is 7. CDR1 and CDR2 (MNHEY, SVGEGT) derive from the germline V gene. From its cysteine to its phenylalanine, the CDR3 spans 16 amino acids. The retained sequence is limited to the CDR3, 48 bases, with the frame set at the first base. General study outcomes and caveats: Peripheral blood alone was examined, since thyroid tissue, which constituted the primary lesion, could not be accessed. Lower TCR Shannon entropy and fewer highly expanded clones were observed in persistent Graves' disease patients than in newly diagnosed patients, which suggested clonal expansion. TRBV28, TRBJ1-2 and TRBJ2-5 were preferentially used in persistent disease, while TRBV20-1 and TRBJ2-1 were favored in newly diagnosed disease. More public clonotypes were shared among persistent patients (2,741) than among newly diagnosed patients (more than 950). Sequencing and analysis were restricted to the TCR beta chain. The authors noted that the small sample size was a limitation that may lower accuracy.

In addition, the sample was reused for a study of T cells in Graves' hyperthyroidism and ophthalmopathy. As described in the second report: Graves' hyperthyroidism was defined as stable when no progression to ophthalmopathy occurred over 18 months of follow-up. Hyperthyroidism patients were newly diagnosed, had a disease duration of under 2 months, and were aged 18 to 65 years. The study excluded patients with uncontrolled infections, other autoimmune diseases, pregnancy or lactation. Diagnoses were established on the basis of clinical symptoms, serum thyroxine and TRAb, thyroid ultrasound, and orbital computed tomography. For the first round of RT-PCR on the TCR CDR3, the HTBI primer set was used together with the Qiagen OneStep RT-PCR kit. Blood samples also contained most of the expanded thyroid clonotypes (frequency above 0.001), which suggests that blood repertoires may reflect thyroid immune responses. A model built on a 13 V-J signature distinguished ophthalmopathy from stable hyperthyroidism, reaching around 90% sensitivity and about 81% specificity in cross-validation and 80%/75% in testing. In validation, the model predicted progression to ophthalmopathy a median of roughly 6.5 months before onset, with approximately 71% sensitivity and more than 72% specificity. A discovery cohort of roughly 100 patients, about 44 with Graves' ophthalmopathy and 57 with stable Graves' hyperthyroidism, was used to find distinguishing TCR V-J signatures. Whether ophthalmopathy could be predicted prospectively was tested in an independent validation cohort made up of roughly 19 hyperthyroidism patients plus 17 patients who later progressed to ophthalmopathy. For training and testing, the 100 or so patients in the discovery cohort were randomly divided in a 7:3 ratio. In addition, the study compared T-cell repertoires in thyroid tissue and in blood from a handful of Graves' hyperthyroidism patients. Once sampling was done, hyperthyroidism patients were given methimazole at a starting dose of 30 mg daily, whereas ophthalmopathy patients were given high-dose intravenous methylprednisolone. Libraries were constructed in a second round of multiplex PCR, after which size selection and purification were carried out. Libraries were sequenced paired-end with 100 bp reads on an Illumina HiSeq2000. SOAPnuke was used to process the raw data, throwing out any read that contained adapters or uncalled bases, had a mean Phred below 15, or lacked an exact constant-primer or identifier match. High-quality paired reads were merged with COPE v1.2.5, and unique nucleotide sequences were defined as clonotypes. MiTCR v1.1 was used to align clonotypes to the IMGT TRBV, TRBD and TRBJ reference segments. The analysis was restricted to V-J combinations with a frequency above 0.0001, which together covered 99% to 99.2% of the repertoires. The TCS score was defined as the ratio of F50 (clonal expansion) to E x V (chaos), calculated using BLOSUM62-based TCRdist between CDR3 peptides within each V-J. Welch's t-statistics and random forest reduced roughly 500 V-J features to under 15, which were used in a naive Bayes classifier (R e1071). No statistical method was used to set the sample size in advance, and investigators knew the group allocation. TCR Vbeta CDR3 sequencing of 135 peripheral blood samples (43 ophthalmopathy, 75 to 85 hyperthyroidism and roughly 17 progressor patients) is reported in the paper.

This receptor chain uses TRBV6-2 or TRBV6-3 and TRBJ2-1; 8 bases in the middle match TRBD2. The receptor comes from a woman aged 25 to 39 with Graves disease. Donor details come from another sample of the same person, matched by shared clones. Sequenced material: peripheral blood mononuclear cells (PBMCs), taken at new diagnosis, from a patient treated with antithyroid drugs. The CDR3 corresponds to CASRTIAGSSYNEQFF. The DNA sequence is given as TGTGCCAGCAGGACTATAGCGGGGAGCTCCTACAATGAGCAGTTCTTC.